This is a list of T cell receptor beta chains from one sample in a study of spatial heterogeneity in lung cancer. TCRdb reprocessed the 5' RACE reads via MiXCR and lists one record per CDR3 protein. This table has 45,000 to 55,000 distinct CDR3 sequences, approximately 12% appearing once. Here the sequenced sample was PBMCs, taken at follow-up. These receptor sequences come from a male donor with early-stage non-small cell lung cancer. CDR3s include the opening cysteine and the closing phenylalanine or tryptophan. The D gene is left open where the match is weak. The size of a clone is reported for some rows only, either as once, few or many, or as a class for expanded clones.

J gene | clone size | V gene | D gene | CDR3 protein | CDR3 DNA
TRBJ2-3 | many | TRBV7-2 | TRBD1 | CASSPRDRAQGTQYF | TGTGCCAGCAGCCCCCGGGACAGGGCCCAGGGTACGCAGTATTTT
TRBJ2-3 | NA | TRBV28 | NA | CASTAGMSTDTQYF | TGTGCCAGCACCGCGGGGATGAGCACAGATACGCAGTATTTT
TRBJ2-2 | many | TRBV5-1 | NA | CASSPLGAGELFF | TGCGCCAGCAGTCCTCTTGGTGCCGGGGAGCTGTTTTTT
TRBJ1-5 | NA | TRBV5-1 | NA | CASSPDSNNQPQHF | TGCGCCAGCAGCCCAGACAGTAACAATCAGCCCCAGCATTTT
TRBJ2-1 | few | TRBV5-6 | NA | CASSSGDYNEQFF | TGTGCCAGCAGCTCGGGAGACTACAATGAGCAGTTCTTC
TRBJ2-3 | NA | TRBV6-6 | TRBD2 | CASSNLAANTDTQYF | TGTGCCAGCAGCAATCTAGCGGCAAACACAGATACGCAGTATTTT
TRBJ2-5 | NA | TRBV9 | NA | CASSVAEETQYF | TGTGCCAGCAGCGTAGCGGAAGAGACCCAGTACTTC
TRBJ1-1 | many | TRBV5-1 | TRBD1 | CASSLAEGAGEAFF | TGCGCCAGCAGCTTGGCCGAGGGGGCGGGTGAAGCTTTCTTT
TRBJ1-6 | NA | TRBV18 | NA | CASSSREGPLHF | TGTGCCAGCTCATCTCGGGAAGGACCCCTCCACTTT
TRBJ1-3 | few | TRBV24-1 | NA | CATSLRTDSGNTIYF | TGTGCCACCAGTCTCCGGACGGACTCTGGAAACACCATATATTTT
TRBJ1-1 | few | TRBV12-3/TRBV12-4 | TRBD1 | CASRPQGTEAFF | TGTGCCAGCAGACCACAGGGGACTGAAGCTTTCTTT
TRBJ1-2 | NA | TRBV4-2 | NA | CASSQARAGPGQGYTF | TGTGCCAGCAGCCAAGCGAGGGCCGGGCCAGGCCAGGGTTACACCTTC
TRBJ2-2 | many | TRBV7-9 | NA | CASSQSVTLGTGELFF | TGTGCCAGCAGCCAGAGTGTAACCCTTGGGACCGGGGAGCTGTTTTTT
TRBJ1-1 | many | TRBV5-6 | TRBD1 | CASSYGQGMSEAFF | TGTGCCAGCAGCTACGGACAGGGGATGTCTGAAGCTTTCTTT
TRBJ2-5 | once | TRBV10-3 | TRBD2 | CAISGEASGQETQYF | TGTGCCATCAGTGGGGAGGCTAGCGGACAAGAGACCCAGTACTTC
TRBJ2-7 | many | TRBV29-1 | NA | CSVDDGTSYEQYF | TGCAGCGTTGACGATGGGACTTCCTACGAGCAGTACTTC
TRBJ1-1 | many | TRBV5-1 | NA | CASSLGTLRGTEAFF | TGCGCCAGCAGCTTGGGGACGTTGAGGGGCACTGAAGCTTTCTTT
TRBJ2-5 | many | TRBV12-3/TRBV12-4 | TRBD2 | CASSRTSGGIQETQYF | TGTGCCAGCAGCCGGACTAGCGGGGGAATCCAAGAGACCCAGTACTTC
TRBJ2-3 | few | TRBV9 | NA | CASSVGWSTDTQYF | TGTGCCAGCAGCGTAGGCTGGAGCACAGATACGCAGTATTTT
TRBJ1-1 | many | TRBV15 | TRBD1 | CATSKGQPNTEAFF | TGTGCCACCAGCAAGGGACAGCCCAACACTGAAGCTTTCTTT
TRBJ1-4 | many | TRBV6-5 | NA | CASSPGRAAIATNEKLFF | TGTGCCAGCAGTCCCGGACGAGCCGCCATTGCAACTAATGAAAAACTGTTTTTT
TRBJ2-1 | few | TRBV18 | NA | CASSPKVSSYNEQFF | TGTGCCAGCTCACCTAAAGTAAGCTCCTACAATGAGCAGTTCTTC
TRBJ2-7 | many | TRBV6-2/TRBV6-3 | TRBD1 | CASSYLKGAPGEQYF | TGTGCCAGCAGTTACTTGAAGGGGGCGCCCGGCGAGCAGTACTTC
TRBJ2-3 | NA | TRBV5-1 | TRBD2 | CASSLSGETDTQYF | TGCGCCAGCAGCCTGAGCGGGGAAACAGATACGCAGTATTTT
TRBJ1-1 | NA | TRBV3-1 | NA | CASSQDTEAFF | TGTGCCAGCAGCCAGGACACTGAAGCTTTCTTT
TRBJ2-3 | NA | TRBV7-9 | NA | CASSARLPSTDTQYF | TGTGCCAGCAGCGCCAGACTGCCTAGCACAGATACGCAGTATTTT
TRBJ2-2 | NA | TRBV5-5 | NA | CASSFESNTGELFF | TGTGCCAGCAGTTTTGAGTCGAACACCGGGGAGCTGTTTTTT
TRBJ1-5 | many | TRBV19 | NA | CASSIQAGARQPQHF | TGTGCCAGTAGTATTCAAGCAGGGGCTCGTCAGCCCCAGCATTTT
TRBJ2-3 | many | TRBV4-3 | NA | CASSQNRVDTQYF | TGCGCCAGCAGCCAGAACAGGGTAGATACGCAGTATTTT
TRBJ1-6 | many | TRBV27 | NA | CASSLAGTGDSPLHF | TGTGCCAGCAGTTTGGCGGGGACCGGGGACTCACCCCTCCACTTT
TRBJ1-1 | few | TRBV20-1 | TRBD1 | CSARTGTGSTEAFF | TGCAGTGCCCGGACCGGGACAGGGAGCACTGAAGCTTTCTTT
TRBJ1-2 | many | TRBV7-8 | TRBD1 | CASSLAQGGSYGYTF | TGTGCCAGCAGCTTAGCCCAGGGGGGTAGCTATGGCTACACCTTC
TRBJ1-1 | NA | TRBV5-1 | NA | CASSLFINTEAFF | TGCGCCAGCAGCCTGTTTATAAACACTGAAGCTTTCTTT
TRBJ2-5 | NA | TRBV19 | TRBD1 | CASSIAGTAEETQYF | TGTGCCAGTAGTATAGCCGGGACAGCCGAAGAGACCCAGTACTTC
TRBJ2-7 | many | TRBV28 | TRBD2 | CASSLQRGSGPDSYEQYF | TGTGCCAGCAGTTTACAGCGGGGCTCTGGGCCTGATTCCTACGAGCAGTACTTC
TRBJ2-5 | many | TRBV19 | NA | CASSIMAGETQYF | TGTGCCAGTAGTATTATGGCGGGGGAGACCCAGTACTTC
TRBJ1-4 | few | TRBV3-1 | TRBD1 | CASSQEMGQGLFF | TGTGCCAGCAGCCAAGAGATGGGACAGGGCCTGTTTTTT
TRBJ2-7 | many | TRBV6-1 | NA | CASSEPGGEQYF | TGTGCCAGCAGTGAACCCGGCGGCGAGCAGTACTTC
TRBJ1-1 | many | TRBV14 | NA | CASSFSFGDTEAFF | TGTGCCAGCAGCTTCAGCTTCGGGGACACTGAAGCTTTCTTT
TRBJ2-1 | NA | TRBV7-3 | TRBD2 | CASSLRLAGDSGYNEQFF | TGTGCCAGCAGCTTACGCCTAGCGGGAGATAGCGGGTACAATGAGCAGTTCTTC
TRBJ2-4 | NA | TRBV7-2 | TRBD2 | CASSLGPTGGIQYF | TGTGCCAGCAGCTTAGGGCCTACGGGGGGCATTCAGTACTTC
TRBJ2-1 | NA | TRBV14 | TRBD1 | CASSPPDRVYNEQFF | TGTGCCAGCAGCCCCCCGGACAGGGTCTACAATGAGCAGTTCTTC
TRBJ2-3 | NA | TRBV29-1 | TRBD1 | CSDGTATDTQYF | TGCAGCGACGGGACAGCCACAGATACGCAGTATTTT
TRBJ1-5 | NA | TRBV6-2/TRBV6-3 | TRBD1 | CASSRTGGQPQHF | TGTGCCAGCAGTCGGACAGGGGGCCAGCCCCAGCATTTT
TRBJ1-1 | many | TRBV5-1 | NA | CASSYDRLNFRTEAFF | TGCGCCAGCAGCTACGACAGGCTAAACTTCCGCACTGAAGCTTTCTTT
TRBJ2-7 | NA | TRBV7-2 | NA | CASSHRVSEQYF | TGTGCCAGCTCCCACAGGGTCTCCGAGCAGTACTTC
TRBJ1-5 | many | TRBV5-6 | NA | CASSLAGLGNQPQHF | TGTGCCAGCAGCTTGGCGGGGTTGGGCAATCAGCCCCAGCATTTT